The rows below give T cell receptor beta chains drawn from one sample of a study of neurological immune-mediated disorders. One entry per CDR3 protein results from TCRdb running MiXCR on the 5' RACE reads. Of about 10,000 distinct CDR3 sequences listed, roughly 20% are singletons. The sample taken for sequencing was CD8+ T cells from blood. The receptors stem from a woman aged 60-75 years with HTLV-1-associated myelopathy (HAM/TSP). CDR3s include the opening cysteine and the closing phenylalanine or tryptophan. The D gene is left open where the match is weak. Only some rows state a clone size, as once, few, many or a class for expanded clones.

V: TRBV4-1
D: .
size: many
J: TRBJ2-7
CDR3: CASSPDSYYEQYF
DNA: TGCGCCAGCAGCCCCGACAGCTACTACGAGCAGTACTTC

V: TRBV7-2
D: .
size: many
J: TRBJ1-2
CDR3: CASSNRGWTEGYTF
DNA: TGTGCCAGCAGCAATAGGGGCTGGACAGAGGGCTACACCTTC

V: TRBV5-1
D: TRBD1
size: many
J: TRBJ2-7
CDR3: CASRATGKSYEQYF
DNA: TGCGCCAGCAGGGCGACAGGGAAAAGCTACGAGCAGTACTTC

V: TRBV6-5
D: .
size: medium-sized
J: TRBJ1-2
CDR3: CASSYQGAYGYTF
DNA: TGTGCCAGCAGTTACCAGGGAGCCTATGGCTACACCTTC

V: TRBV7-8
D: TRBD2
size: .
J: TRBJ2-1
CDR3: CASSSHGGRGNEQFF
DNA: TGTGCCAGCAGCTCTCACGGCGGGAGGGGGAATGAGCAGTTCTTC

V: TRBV9
D: .
size: .
J: TRBJ1-3
CDR3: CASSPSRGRTSGNTIYF
DNA: TGTGCCAGCAGCCCCAGCCGCGGACGGACCTCTGGAAACACCATATATTTT

V: TRBV20-1
D: TRBD2
size: .
J: TRBJ2-1
CDR3: CSALVAGYNEQFF
DNA: TGCAGTGCTCTGGTAGCGGGCTACAATGAGCAGTTCTTC

V: TRBV5-1
D: .
size: many
J: TRBJ1-2
CDR3: CASSLESPFHGYTF
DNA: TGCGCCAGCAGCTTGGAAAGTCCGTTTCATGGCTACACCTTC

V: TRBV20-1
D: TRBD1
size: many
J: TRBJ1-2
CDR3: CSARNRGIDYGYTF
DNA: TGCAGTGCTAGAAACAGGGGGATAGACTATGGCTACACCTTC

V: TRBV27
D: TRBD1
size: many
J: TRBJ2-3
CDR3: CASATGARDTQYF
DNA: TGTGCCAGCGCGACAGGGGCTAGAGATACGCAGTATTTT

V: TRBV7-6
D: .
size: many
J: TRBJ1-1
CDR3: CASSLGLHTEAFF
DNA: TGTGCCAGCAGCTTAGGTTTGCACACTGAAGCTTTCTTT

V: TRBV5-1
D: .
size: .
J: TRBJ2-1
CDR3: CASSLAVGAANEQFF
DNA: TGCGCCAGCAGCTTGGCCGTCGGGGCGGCCAATGAGCAGTTCTTC

V: TRBV20-1
D: .
size: medium-sized
J: TRBJ2-7
CDR3: CSASPGFIYEQYF
DNA: TGCAGTGCTAGTCCAGGGTTTATCTACGAGCAGTACTTC

V: TRBV20-1
D: TRBD1
size: many
J: TRBJ2-1
CDR3: CSASYFNRDRGHNEQFF
DNA: TGCAGTGCTAGTTACTTCAATCGGGACAGGGGCCACAATGAGCAGTTCTTC

V: TRBV20-1
D: TRBD2
size: .
J: TRBJ2-1
CDR3: CSARDSSYTGGAANEQFF
DNA: TGCAGTGCTAGAGATTCCAGTTACACCGGGGGGGCGGCCAATGAGCAGTTCTTC

V: TRBV5-1
D: TRBD1
size: many
J: TRBJ1-2
CDR3: CASSRLRQGPINYGYTF
DNA: TGCGCCAGCAGCCGACTTAGACAGGGACCTATAAACTATGGCTACACCTTC

V: TRBV11-2
D: .
size: .
J: TRBJ1-5
CDR3: CASSLDLRKPQHF
DNA: TGTGCCAGCAGCTTAGATTTGAGAAAGCCCCAGCATTTT

V: TRBV5-1
D: .
size: .
J: TRBJ2-1
CDR3: CASSPRGSGPLNEQFF
DNA: TGCGCCAGCAGCCCTAGGGGGTCGGGACCCCTCAATGAGCAGTTCTTC

V: TRBV6-1
D: TRBD2
size: many
J: TRBJ2-3
CDR3: CASSDGGGGTDTQYF
DNA: TGTGCCAGCAGTGACGGAGGCGGGGGTACAGATACGCAGTATTTT

V: TRBV14
D: .
size: .
J: TRBJ2-7
CDR3: CASSQAISPRQYF
DNA: TGTGCCAGCAGCCAAGCGATAAGTCCCCGGCAGTACTTC

V: TRBV19
D: .
size: many
J: TRBJ1-1
CDR3: CASSKQLEAFF
DNA: TGTGCCAGTAGTAAGCAGCTTGAAGCTTTCTTT

V: TRBV12-3/TRBV12-4
D: .
size: .
J: TRBJ1-1
CDR3: CASSSGPPRAEAFF
DNA: TGTGCCAGCAGCTCCGGCCCCCCAAGGGCTGAAGCTTTCTTT

V: TRBV14
D: .
size: many
J: TRBJ2-1
CDR3: CASSLGPRGGEIADNEQFF
DNA: TGTGCCAGCAGCCTTGGGCCGCGAGGGGGGGAAATCGCGGACAATGAGCAGTTCTTC

V: TRBV30
D: TRBD1
size: .
J: TRBJ2-6
CDR3: CACRTMDRLSGTGELISGANVLTF
DNA: TGTGCCTGTCGGACCATGGACCGGTTATCCGGGACAGGGGAATTGATCTCTGGGGCCAACGTCCTGACTTTC

V: TRBV7-6
D: TRBD1
size: once
J: TRBJ2-1
CDR3: CASSQKQGDKGEQFF
DNA: TGTGCCAGCAGCCAAAAACAGGGGGACAAAGGTGAGCAGTTCTTC

V: TRBV20-1
D: .
size: .
J: TRBJ2-7
CDR3: CSALREREQYF
DNA: TGCAGTGCTTTAAGAGAGAGGGAGCAGTACTTC

V: TRBV20-1
D: .
size: many
J: TRBJ1-6
CDR3: CSARQGLPNSPLHF
DNA: TGCAGTGCTAGACAGGGCCTTCCAAATTCACCCCTCCACTTT

V: TRBV2
D: .
size: medium-sized
J: TRBJ2-7
CDR3: CASSSWAGEQYF
DNA: TGTGCCAGCAGCTCCTGGGCCGGCGAGCAGTACTTC

V: TRBV20-1
D: .
size: many
J: TRBJ2-7
CDR3: CSAINYEQYF
DNA: TGCAGTGCTATAAATTACGAGCAGTACTTC

V: TRBV5-5
D: TRBD1
size: many
J: TRBJ2-5
CDR3: CASSLTTGYLETQYF
DNA: TGTGCCAGCAGCCTCACGACAGGGTATCTCGAGACCCAGTACTTC

V: TRBV30
D: .
size: .
J: TRBJ1-2
CDR3: CSWSWGGYGYTF
DNA: TGTTCCTGGAGTTGGGGGGGCTATGGCTACACCTTC

V: TRBV20-1
D: .
size: many
J: TRBJ2-7
CDR3: CSARNPAGSAYEQYF
DNA: TGCAGTGCTAGAAATCCGGCCGGGTCAGCCTACGAGCAGTACTTC

V: TRBV27
D: .
size: many
J: TRBJ1-5
CDR3: CASSLIGFGTQHF
DNA: TGTGCCAGCAGTTTAATAGGGTTCGGCACCCAGCATTTT

V: TRBV6-1
D: TRBD1
size: many
J: TRBJ2-7
CDR3: CASSDDRVYEQYF
DNA: TGTGCCAGCAGTGACGACAGGGTCTACGAGCAGTACTTC

V: TRBV20-1
D: TRBD2
size: once
J: TRBJ2-1
CDR3: CSARSIGGAANEQFF
DNA: TGCAGTGCTAGATCCATCGGGGGGGCGGCCAATGAGCAGTTCTTC

V: TRBV5-6
D: TRBD2
size: many
J: TRBJ2-7
CDR3: CASSFFPGGPSEQYF
DNA: TGTGCCAGCAGCTTTTTTCCGGGGGGGCCATCCGAGCAGTACTTC

V: TRBV20-1
D: TRBD1
size: many
J: TRBJ1-2
CDR3: CSAQFRGRTGIGNYGYTF
DNA: TGCAGTGCTCAGTTTCGCGGCAGGACAGGGATCGGAAACTATGGCTACACCTTC

V: TRBV5-3
D: .
size: many
J: TRBJ1-2
CDR3: CARSHSLLQGNYGYTF
DNA: TGTGCCAGAAGCCACTCCCTCCTTCAGGGGAACTATGGCTACACCTTC

V: TRBV5-6
D: .
size: .
J: TRBJ2-7
CDR3: CASSFYICSARLMTGGEAYEQYF
DNA: .

V: TRBV5-1
D: .
size: many
J: TRBJ2-7
CDR3: CASSFRGHEQYF
DNA: TGCGCCAGCAGCTTCCGGGGGCACGAGCAGTACTTC

V: TRBV4-1
D: TRBD1
size: many
J: TRBJ1-2
CDR3: CASSQESTGRTYGYTF
DNA: TGCGCCAGCAGCCAAGAGTCGACAGGGCGCACCTATGGCTACACCTTC

V: TRBV20-1
D: TRBD1
size: many
J: TRBJ1-2
CDR3: CATGTGGPGYTF
DNA: TGCGCAACCGGGACAGGGGGCCCTGGCTACACCTTC

V: TRBV7-9
D: .
size: .
J: TRBJ2-1
CDR3: CASSSRDFYTDTQFF
DNA: TGTGCCAGCAGCTCCCGGGACTTCTACACAGATACGCAGTTCTTC

V: TRBV12-3/TRBV12-4
D: .
size: many
J: TRBJ2-1
CDR3: CASSFKSDNEQFF
DNA: TGTGCCAGCAGTTTTAAGAGCGACAATGAGCAGTTCTTC

V: TRBV5-5
D: .
size: many
J: TRBJ1-1
CDR3: CASSLALRGRTEAFF
DNA: TGTGCCAGCAGCTTGGCCTTAAGGGGTAGGACTGAAGCTTTCTTT

V: TRBV5-5
D: .
size: many
J: TRBJ2-7
CDR3: CASSRPNYEQYF
DNA: TGTGCCAGCAGCCGTCCAAACTACGAGCAGTACTTC

V: TRBV29-1
D: .
size: .
J: TRBJ1-5
CDR3: CSVAGANQPQHF
DNA: TGCAGCGTTGCAGGGGCTAATCAGCCCCAGCATTTT

V: TRBV4-1
D: .
size: many
J: TRBJ2-2
CDR3: CASSQGRANTGELFF
DNA: TGCGCCAGCAGCCAAGGGCGGGCGAACACCGGGGAGCTGTTTTTT

V: TRBV20-1
D: .
size: many
J: TRBJ2-7
CDR3: CSATGTLPSYEQYF
DNA: TGCAGTGCCACAGGGACTCTACCATCCTACGAGCAGTACTTC

V: TRBV5-5
D: .
size: many
J: TRBJ1-1
CDR3: CASSFLRSNTEAFF
DNA: TGTGCCAGCAGCTTTCTACGATCTAACACTGAAGCTTTCTTT

V: TRBV6-4
D: .
size: .
J: TRBJ2-6
CDR3: CASSDPDGANVLTF
DNA: TGTGCCAGCAGTGACCCGGATGGGGCCAACGTCCTGACTTTC

V: TRBV9
D: .
size: .
J: TRBJ2-7
CDR3: CASSVGPGYEQYF
DNA: TGTGCCAGCAGCGTGGGGCCGGGCTACGAGCAGTACTTC

V: TRBV10-3
D: TRBD1
size: many
J: TRBJ2-5
CDR3: CAISGTGGQETQYF
DNA: TGTGCCATCAGTGGTACAGGGGGACAAGAGACCCAGTACTTC

V: TRBV20-1
D: .
size: many
J: TRBJ1-1
CDR3: CSASFGGLNTEAFF
DNA: TGCAGTGCTAGTTTTGGGGGCCTGAACACTGAAGCTTTCTTT

V: TRBV12-3/TRBV12-4
D: .
size: .
J: TRBJ1-2
CDR3: CASSRGGSRYF
DNA: TGTGCCAGCAGTCGGGGGGGGTCTAGATACTTC

V: TRBV9
D: .
size: many
J: TRBJ2-5
CDR3: CASSMSGQETQYF
DNA: TGTGCCAGCAGCATGAGCGGACAAGAGACCCAGTACTTC

V: TRBV20-1
D: TRBD2
size: hyperexpanded
J: TRBJ2-1
CDR3: CSAGLGGAANEQFF
DNA: TGCAGTGCTGGCCTCGGGGGGGCGGCCAATGAGCAGTTCTTC

V: TRBV6-4
D: .
size: .
J: TRBJ1-1
CDR3: CASSPTVWVTEAFF
DNA: TGTGCCAGCAGTCCCACGGTATGGGTGACTGAAGCTTTCTTT